Sequencing of this T cell receptor beta chain was carried out in a study of T cells expressing NK-cell markers. In the study overall: Researchers got TCR beta repertoires out of sorted CD3+CD56+NKG2C+, CD3+CD56+NKG2C- and CD3+CD56-NKG2C+ T cells.

TCRdb re-called the 5' RACE reads and shows each CDR3 protein once, DNA omitted. Listed are about 380,000 distinct CDR3 sequences; around 5.3% falls within the top ten. The CDR3 has 13 amino acids. Germline CDR1 is MNHNS and CDR2 is SASEGT. The clonotype originates from a man aged 18-70 years in good health. The chain joins TRBV6-1 to TRBJ1-1; TCRdb lists TRBD1, though no DNA is available to test this call. Source material: blood T cells: a sorted CD56 or NKG2C T cell subset, CD4+ or CD8+ T cells, or bulk PBMC T cells (not recorded which). The CDR3 sequence is CASRNLDRGKAFF.